This TCR beta chain was found in a study of T-cell memory formation after mild COVID-19 (dated by TCRdb to about 2021). Describing the broader study: TCR sequence clusters from the two donors were found to be largely donor specific. In a couple of donors, T-cell clones that expanded and contracted after mild COVID-19 were followed by sequencing TCRalpha and TCRbeta repertoires longitudinally. Two young, previously healthy adult volunteers, one female and one male, were included in the cohort.

TCRdb shows the sequencer as Illumina NovaSeq 6000. TCRalpha and TCRbeta cDNA libraries were built by 5'RACE with constant-segment primers, adding sample barcodes and unique molecular identifiers. RNA was extracted from every sample with Trizol reagent. Amplification of the libraries took two PCR steps, and the second step added a second sample barcode plus Illumina TruSeq adapters. Sequencing of the libraries was done on an Illumina NovaSeq, producing 2 x 150 bp paired-end reads. Concerning the study's data processing: The reads were demultiplexed and collapsed into UMI-guided consensus sequences using migec v1.2.7. Using mixcr v2.1.11, UMI consensuses were aligned to TRA and TRB V and J templates and then assembled into clonotypes. Expanded or contracted clonotypes were those called significant by both edgeR and NoisET, with noise models trained on biological replicates. edgeR calls used a false discovery rate-adjusted p below 0.01 and a log2 fold-change threshold of 1. PCA with hierarchical clustering of max-normalized trajectories of the 1000 most abundant clonotypes was used as exploratory dynamics analysis. Separately sequenced CD4+ and CD8+ repertoires were used to assign the CD4 or CD8 phenotype of responding clones. Starting from the raw public reads, TCRdb applied fastp trimming at Q25, assembled clones with MiXCR and retained in-frame beta chains. Merged by CDR3 protein, the rows form single entries marked with the most common genes and DNA. TCRdb's processing, not the study's, gives the V and J calls here. The sample table lists fewer than 250,000 distinct CDR3 sequences, around 25% of them with a count of one. Over 9.5% of the sample is held by the ten biggest clonotypes.

This clonotype was counted between two and nine times. Its target antigen remains unknown. Base qualities were left out, and no much larger clone turns up one base away. Ficoll-Paque density gradient centrifugation was the method used to isolate PBMCs. General conclusions and limits of the study: The study included only two mild cases, and larger cohorts that include severe cases with pre-infection samples were judged to be necessary. Contracting CD4+ clones turned up mainly in the CM and EM memory subsets, whereas EMRA was where CD8+ clones were enriched. Clones that contracted from day 15 to 85 showed balanced CD4/CD8 phenotypes, whereas a second wave of clones that expanded from day 15 to 37 leaned towards CD4+. Whether the second-wave clones peaking on day 37 were SARS-CoV-2 specific was not confirmed. The detection of some responding clones in pre-infection memory suggests that pre-existing cross-reactive memory T cells joined the SARS-CoV-2 response.

The germline V gene encodes CDR1 SGHTA and CDR2 FQGNSA. The germline ends are 15 bases apart after V is trimmed by 5 bases and J by 4 bases. Counted from cysteine to phenylalanine, this CDR3 has 15 amino acids. This entry keeps only the CDR3 DNA: 45 bases, framed from base 1. This sequence uses TRBV7-2 and TRBJ2-1; possibly the D gene is TRBD2, per 6 matching bases. The clonotype originates from an adult woman who had mild COVID-19 (a few samples of this study predate the infection). The sample titles of this study are shuffled in the database, so cell type and time point are left out; the donor was told from shared clones. The sequenced material came from PBMCs or a T cell subset sorted from them (not recorded which). The nucleotide sequence is given as TGTGCCAGCAGCCGGACGGGACTGGAATACAATGAGCAGTTCTTC. This codes for CASSRTGLEYNEQFF.